This T cell receptor beta chain was identified during a study of blood T cell repertoires in COVID-19 (dated by TCRdb to 2019 to 2021). Describing the broader study: Samples covering the acute and convalescent phases of COVID-19 were provided by collaborators in the United States, Italy and Spain. The material from the prospective study consisted of cDNA or gDNA derived from T cells, B-cell-depleted T cells, or PBMCs. Deeply sampled blood TCRbeta repertoires from subjects exposed to, actively infected with, or recovered from COVID-19 were included in the dataset. The repertoires were released in a freely available public database meant as a resource for research on the immune response to SARS-CoV-2. Samples were obtained from the ongoing ImmuneRACE study (first 160 participants) and from some 1,200 subjects provided by 6 global collaborators. Nearly every sample came with metadata listing a de-identified subject ID, COVID-19 status, age in years and sex. HLA class I and class II types, where available, came from metadata supplied by the sample provider rather than from assay-based typing.

One collaborating source in Seattle enrolled patients while the patients were actively infected and followed the patients over time throughout the course of disease. Each collaborating institution followed its own protocols to collect whole blood in K2EDTA tubes. For TCRbeta analysis, collaborators shipped samples as frozen whole blood, isolated PBMCs, or DNA extracted from either of those sample types. Including the terminal cysteine and phenylalanine, the CDR3 comprises 13 residues. Only the CDR3 region is kept as DNA, spanning 39 bases read in frame from base 1. V and J are truncated by 5 bases and 2 bases respectively, leaving an intervening sequence of 10 bases. The germline V gene (reference sequence) supplies CDR1 SEHNR and CDR2 FQNEAQ. On this clone itself: What antigen it recognizes has not been identified. One base away there is no much larger clone; base qualities are not given.

Overall study results and their limits: The amount of clinical and demographic metadata varied by source and participant and was provided uncurated.

TCRbeta CDR3 regions were amplified from genomic DNA by means of the immunoSEQ Assay, a bias-controlled multiplex PCR. The authors' analysis ran thus. Within the assay, amplification of reference gene primers was used to estimate how many nucleated cells each sample contained. Sequence reads were collapsed and filtered to measure the absolute abundance of every unique TCRbeta CDR3 rearrangement. For each sample, productive Simpson clonality was calculated as the square root of Simpson's diversity index across productive rearrangements. TCRdb holds this immuneACCESS table with in-frame rearrangements only. Some clones are missing; in checked studies, unresolved V genes explain under half, and the rest has no known cause. The V and J calls and clone size are taken from that table; D and trimming were inferred from the DNA. Here the sample has roughly 410,000 clones; roughly 86% occur a single time. The ten largest account for 2.3% of the sample.

The sequencing input was peripheral blood. The source is a woman aged 60-75 years with COVID-19, enrolled during active disease. This chain is built from TRBV7-9 and TRBJ2-7, with a weak D call of TRBD1 (6 bases match). The sequence in DNA is TGTGCCAGCAGCCCACGACAGGCCTACGAGCAGTACTTC. This translates into CASSPRQAYEQYF.